Shown below are 30 T cell receptor beta chains from a single sample sequenced in a study of blood T cells in healthy people across ages. Using a J-beta primer mix together with a sample-barcoded 5' primer, a second PCR was run for roughly 6 to 11 cycles. TCRdb re-called the 5' RACE reads through MiXCR, storing one row per CDR3 protein. Of hundreds of thousands of distinct CDR3 sequences in the sample, about 28% were seen once. What was sequenced was blood. These receptors originate from a woman of 80 years or more in good health.

This clonotype was seen only a few times. The chain is built from TRBV5-5 and TRBJ1-2, with D uncertain. CDR3 length: 19 residues. Trimming cost V 1 base and J 0 bases, with 22 bases left between them. The germline V gene encodes CDR1 SGHKS and CDR2 YYEKEE (reference sequence). As DNA, the CDR3 is TGTGCCAGCAGCTTGTTGTTGGGGAGTCCGGGTTTTTCTAACTATGGCTACACCTTC. It yields the protein CASSLLLGSPGFSNYGYTF.

The CDR3 region is CASSQAQGSTEAFF. The CDR3, as DNA: TGTGCCAGCAGCCAAGCTCAGGGGAGCACTGAAGCTTTCTTT. V and J are TRBV3-1 and TRBJ1-1; maybe TRBD1 (6 bases). V was cut by 1 base and J by 4 bases, with 10 bases left in between. Germline V CDR1 and CDR2: LGHDT, YNNKEL (reference sequence). The CDR3 contains 14 residues.

CDR3 in amino acids: CASSTTGGRFGTEAFF. The CDR3 coding sequence is TGTGCCAGCAGCACCACAGGGGGCAGGTTTGGCACTGAAGCTTTCTTT. The gene calls are TRBV11-3 and TRBJ1-1; 9 nucleotides align to TRBD1. Germline V lookup: CDR1 SGHNT, CDR2 YENEEA. This CDR3 has 16 residues. V dropped 5 bases and J dropped 4; count of bases not matched to a gene: 11.

On this clonotype itself: A read error may account for a junction end that differs from germline. This chain connects TRBV9 to TRBJ1-2, with D possibly being TRBD1 (5 bases). In germline, CDR1 is SGDLS, CDR2 YYNGEE. The CDR3 covers 14 residues. Here the CDR3 reads CASGVGDRNYGYTF. The DNA of the CDR3 is TGTGCCAGCGGCGTAGGAGACAGAAACTATGGCTACACCTTC.

The gene calls are TRBV6-2 or TRBV6-3 and TRBJ2-3; TRBD2 matches 12 bases. This CDR3 is 18 amino acids long. Germline loops: CDR1 MNHEY, CDR2 SVGEGT. The ends lost 6 bases at V and 0 bases at J; junction bases unmatched: 10. The CDR3 reads CASSHLAGGRGSTDTQYF. The CDR3 nucleotides are TGTGCCAGCAGCCATCTAGCGGGGGGGCGGGGGAGCACAGATACGCAGTATTTT.

The V gene is TRBV7-2, the J gene TRBJ1-2; D is ambiguous. The length of the CDR3 is 13 residues. Germline CDR1 reads SGHTA; CDR2 reads FQGNSA. Trimming took off 5 bases at V and 8 bases at J, with 15 bases between the two ends. Written as DNA, the CDR3 is TGTGCCAGCAGCCTACCTATGGTGCGAGGCTACACCTTC. Translated, it gives CASSLPMVRGYTF. Full variable domain (missing parts from reference TRBV7-2 and TRBJ1-2): GAGVSQSPSNKVTEKGKDVELRCDPISGHTALYWYRQSLGQGLEFLIYFQGNSAPDKSGLPSDRFSAERTGGSVSTLTIQRTQQEDSAVYLCASSLPMVRGYTFGSGTRLTVV.

Concerning this clonotype: A clone one base away is much larger, so this may be a read error. CDR3 DNA: TGTGTCAGCAGCCTAAGTTCAGGGGGGGGTTTAGAGACCCAGTACTTC. Its protein product is CVSSLSSGGGLETQYF. The chain employs TRBV7-2 and TRBJ2-5; the D gene could be TRBD1 or TRBD2 (7 bases each). Looked up from germline, CDR1 is SGHTA and CDR2 is FQGNSA. This CDR3 contains 16 residues.

This clonotype was observed many times. The chain has TRBV10-2 and TRBJ1-6; the D is unclear. Trimming removed 6 bases at V and 8 bases at J, with 20 bases between. Germline lookup yields CDR1 WSHSY and CDR2 SAAADI. The CDR3 runs 16 residues. The CDR3 DNA sequence: TGCGCCAGCAGCCCCCGCATGGCAGGTCCTCATTCACCCCTCCACTTT. Translated, it gives CASSPRMAGPHSPLHF.

This clonotype was seen at least ten times. The chain is built from TRBV6-1 and TRBJ2-3; D might be TRBD1 (6 bases). The CDR3 is 16 residues long. Per the germline V gene, CDR1 is MNHNS and CDR2 is SASEGT. V dropped 3 bases and J dropped 5 bases, with 18 bases sitting between them. For the CDR3, the DNA is TGTGCCAGCAGTGATCCCAGGGGCCAATCGGGAGATACGCAGTATTTT. Its protein product is CASSDPRGQSGDTQYF.

The chain links TRBV7-2 to TRBJ1-5; D is uncertain. The CDR3 length is 16 residues. Germline loops: CDR1 SGHTA, CDR2 FQGNSA. Trimming took 7 bases from V and 0 from J, leaving 16 bases between them. As DNA, the CDR3 is TGTGCCAGCACCCGTGGCGTTTGGGATAGCAATCAGCCCCAGCATTTT. Translation gives CASTRGVWDSNQPQHF.

This clonotype was found a few times. A much bigger clone sits one base away, suggesting this may be a read error. This chain uses TRBV5-1 with TRBJ2-3, with D tentatively TRBD2 (6 bases). This CDR3 spans 14 amino acids. The V end lost 3 bases, the J end lost 1 base, and 9 bases lay between the germline ends. Germline V gene data show CDR1 as SGHRS and CDR2 as YFSETQ. The CDR3 DNA is TGCGCCAGCAGCTGGACTACCGGCACAGATACGCAGTATTTT. It yields the protein CASSWTTGTDTQYF.

This chain connects TRBV12-3 or TRBV12-4 to TRBJ1-1; D may be TRBD1 (5 bases). V lost 6 bases and J lost 4, with 15 bases in between. This CDR3 contains 14 residues. CDR3 region: CASRPGTLGTEAFF. CDR3 DNA sequence: TGTGCCAGCAGGCCAGGGACCCTTGGCACTGAAGCTTTCTTT.

This chain links TRBV5-1 with TRBJ2-2; tentative D call: TRBD1 (8 bases). The CDR3 runs to 16 residues. V lost 4 bases to trimming and J lost 1 base, with 14 bases between them. Germline V gene lookup returns CDR1 SGHRS and CDR2 YFSETQ. As DNA, the CDR3 is TGCGCCAGCAGCCAAGCGGGACAGGAGAACACCGGGGAGCTGTTTTTT. Its translation is CASSQAGQENTGELFF.

Worth noting for this clonotype: A much larger clone is a single base away; this may be a read error. The chain employs TRBV12-3 or TRBV12-4 and TRBJ1-1; D is ambiguous. V shed 7 bases and J shed 7 bases, with 16 bases lying between them. There are 13 residues in the CDR3. The CDR3 DNA reads as TGTGCCAGCACCCTAGACACCCCAGGTGAAGCTTTCTTT. Residues: CASTLDTPGEAFF.

This clonotype was observed many times. This chain joins TRBV6-2 or TRBV6-3 and TRBJ2-1; D may correspond to TRBD1 or TRBD2 (5 bases each). This CDR3 spans 14 amino acids. CDR1 is MNHEY, CDR2 SVGEGT, per germline. Between the trimmed V and J ends, which lost 2 bases and 13 bases, there was a span of 18 bases. The CDR3 region has the DNA TGTGCCAGCAGTTACGATAAGGGACCCCCGAAACAGTTCTTC. Residues: CASSYDKGPPKQFF.

This chain joins TRBV20-1 and TRBJ1-1, with TRBD1 matching over 10 bases. The CDR3 length is 19 residues. J was trimmed by 5 bases and V by 3 bases; bases with no gene match: 21. Looked up from germline, CDR1 is DFQATT and CDR2 is SNEGSKA (reference sequence). CDR3 sequence: CSASKFFGRDRGRGTEAFF. DNA for the CDR3: TGCAGTGCTAGTAAATTTTTCGGTCGGGACAGGGGCCGTGGGACTGAAGCTTTCTTT.

The chain couples TRBV18 to TRBJ1-2; TRBD1 might be the D (5 bases). V lost 8 bases and J lost 3, with 16 bases in between. The CDR3 spans 14 residues. Germline V gene lookup returns CDR1 KGHSH and CDR2 LQKENI. The CDR3 DNA is TGTGCCAGCACAGAAACAGGCCTTCACTATGGCTACACCTTC. Its protein product is CASTETGLHYGYTF.

This clonotype occurred many times. This chain links TRBV7-2 with TRBJ2-3; D is perhaps TRBD1 or TRBD2 (6 bases each). Trimming cost V 5 bases and J 1 base, with 13 bases left between them. Germline V gene lookup returns CDR1 SGHTA and CDR2 FQGNSA. The CDR3 extends over 15 amino acids. The chain's CDR3 is CASSPLRGGTDTQYF. Written as DNA, the CDR3 is TGTGCCAGCAGCCCCCTTAGGGGGGGCACAGATACGCAGTATTTT.

The CDR3 protein is CASSFLQGSLEGQYF. CDR3 in DNA: TGTGCCAGCAGCTTTCTTCAGGGTAGCCTGGAGGGGCAGTACTTC. The V gene is TRBV7-2, the J gene TRBJ2-5, with TRBD2 as a possible D gene (6 bases). This CDR3 is 15 amino acids long. The V gene's germline CDR1 is SGHTA and CDR2 FQGNSA. Between the trimmed V and J ends, which lost 3 bases and 11 bases, there was a span of 22 bases. The full variable domain, completed using reference TRBV7-2 and TRBJ2-5, is GAGVSQSPSNKVTEKGKDVELRCDPISGHTALYWYRQSLGQGLEFLIYFQGNSAPDKSGLPSDRFSAERTGGSVSTLTIQRTQQEDSAVYLCASSFLQGSLEGQYFGPGTRLLVL.

This clonotype occurred many times. The chain links TRBV27 to TRBJ2-7; D is tentatively TRBD1 or TRBD2 (7 bases each). Trimming removed 7 bases from V and 0 bases from J, with 19 bases in between. CDR1 is MNHEY, CDR2 SMNVEV, per germline (reference sequence). This CDR3 is 16 amino acids long. The CDR3 DNA reads as TGTGCCAGCACCACTGGGGGGGGGACAGCCTCCTACGAGCAGTACTTC. This sequence encodes CASTTGGGTASYEQYF.

A few counts support this clonotype. The rearrangement joins TRBV25-1 to TRBJ1-1; D is undetermined. Germline V gene lookup returns CDR1 MGHDK and CDR2 SYGVNS. Trimming removed 7 bases at V and 1 base at J, with 4 bases between. This CDR3 spans 11 amino acids. In DNA form, the CDR3 reads TGTGCCAGCACTTGGAACACTGAAGCTTTCTTT. It specifies CASTWNTEAFF.

V usage is TRBV9 and J usage is TRBJ2-1; D is uncertain. CDR1 and CDR2 (germline): SGDLS, YYNGEE. This CDR3 region has 13 residues. V was trimmed by 0 bases and J by 5 bases, leaving 6 bases between them. This CDR3 is CASSVVVDNEQFF. Here the CDR3 DNA reads TGTGCCAGCAGCGTAGTTGTGGACAATGAGCAGTTCTTC.

Comment on this clonotype: A much larger clone lies one base from this, so it may be a read error. CDR3 in DNA: TGCAGTACTAGAGTAGGGGGTAGAGAGACCCAGTACTTC. As protein: CSTRVGGRETQYF. This chain uses TRBV20-1 with TRBJ2-7, with a possible D match to TRBD1 (6 bases). The DNA matches TRBJ2-5 better at its end, which makes the J call doubtful. Germline V CDR1 and CDR2: DFQATT, SNEGSKA (reference sequence). The CDR3 is 13 amino acids.

The J gene is TRBJ2-3, the V gene TRBV12-3 or TRBV12-4; maybe TRBD1 (6 bases). The CDR3 consists of 15 residues. V lost 8 bases, J lost 0 bases, and 15 bases lay in between. The CDR3 DNA reads TGTGCCAGCGGGGGCAGCCGAGGGAGCACAGATACGCAGTATTTT. It is translated as CASGGSRGSTDTQYF.

This clonotype has a count of ten or more. The J gene is TRBJ2-3, the V gene TRBV24-1; no definite D call. CDR3 size: 15 residues. Germline values: CDR1 KGHDR, CDR2 SFDVKD. V was cut by 3 bases and J by 1 base, with 10 bases left in between. This CDR3 reads CATSDTMIRTDTQYF. CDR3 DNA sequence: TGTGCCACCAGTGATACTATGATTCGCACAGATACGCAGTATTTT.

The rearrangement uses TRBV7-2 and TRBJ1-1; no firm D call. The germline V and J ends were trimmed by 5 bases and 5 bases, with 9 bases remaining between them. The CDR3 is 12 amino acids. Germline CDR1 and CDR2: SGHTA and FQGNSA. This CDR3 is CASSPTRTEAFF. In nucleotides, the CDR3 is TGTGCCAGCAGCCCGACACGTACTGAAGCTTTCTTT.

In its sample, this clonotype was seen many times. V is TRBV11-3 and J is TRBJ2-3; D unresolved. The CDR3 has 14 amino acids. Germline V gene sequence: CDR1 SGHNT, CDR2 YENEEA. The V end lost 3 bases, the J end lost 0 bases, and 7 bases lay between the germline ends. The chain's CDR3 is CASSLQPSTDTQYF. The DNA for the CDR3 is TGTGCCAGCAGCTTGCAGCCAAGCACAGATACGCAGTATTTT.

This clonotype was picked up a small number of times. Being one base from a much bigger clone, this may be a read error. The V and J genes are TRBV6-4 and TRBJ2-3; D might be TRBD1 (6 bases). CDR3 length: 15 amino acids. Trimming stripped 0 bases from V and 2 bases from J, with 9 bases between. Germline loops: CDR1 MRHNA, CDR2 SNTAGT. The DNA for the CDR3 is TGTGCCAGCAGTGACTCGGACAGCCCCACAGATACGCAGTATTTT. The encoded protein is CASSDSDSPTDTQYF.

This clonotype was detected only a few times. A much larger clone differs by one base, so this may be a read error. This chain connects TRBV6-5 to TRBJ2-7, with 7 bases matching TRBD1. The CDR3 length is 15 residues. The V gene's germline CDR1 is MNHEY and CDR2 SVGAGI. CDR3 sequence reads: CASSPTGVPSYKQYF. CDR3 sequence (DNA): TGTGCCAGCAGCCCTACAGGGGTCCCCTCCTACAAGCAGTACTTC.

CDR3 protein: CSATGTGVGQYF. CDR3 bases: TGCAGTGCAACCGGGACTGGGGTAGGGCAGTACTTC. V and J are TRBV20-1 and TRBJ2-5; D perhaps matches TRBD2 (6 bases). With 6 bases removed from V and 11 bases from J, the gap between germline ends came to 19 bases. Per the germline V gene, CDR1 is DFQATT and CDR2 is SNEGSKA (reference sequence). The CDR3 covers 12 residues.